This TCR beta chain was profiled in a study of T cells in Graves' hyperthyroidism and ophthalmopathy. Study-level background: At the time of initial diagnosis and before any treatment, peripheral blood was collected.

Study results and caveats: Using 13 V-J features, a model discriminated ophthalmopathy from stable hyperthyroidism.

Orbital computed tomography, thyroid ultrasound, serum thyroxine and TRAb, and clinical symptoms together informed the diagnoses. Researchers amplified the TCR beta CDR3 regions from RNA transcripts. A first-round RT-PCR of the TCR CDR3 used the HTBI primer set. MiXCR was run by TCRdb on the multiplex PCR reads, yielding one entry per CDR3 protein. The table shows 490,000 or so distinct CDR3 sequences, with 15% to 20% occurring only once. This clonotype was seen many times. Antigen specificity is unknown. The sequencing sample was made of blood. The source is a woman in her twenties or thirties with Graves' ophthalmopathy.

Here the CDR3 reads CASSPPDGSSTDTQYF. CDR3 nucleotides: TGTGCCAGCTCCCCCCCGGATGGAAGTAGCACAGATACGCAGTATTTT. The chain carries TRBV18 and TRBJ2-3; D not resolved. V dropped 6 bases and J dropped 0 bases, with 16 bases sitting between them. In germline, CDR1 is KGHSH, CDR2 LQKENI. The CDR3 extends over 16 amino acids.